One sample yielded the 16 T cell receptor beta chains listed below, sequenced in a study of T cell responses to AZD1222 COVID-19 vaccine. Using immunoSEQ multiplex PCR, the repertoire was profiled, and TCRdb retains in-frame clones only, with some absent. The sample includes 85,000 to 120,000 clones, roughly 88% of them seen just once. The sample in question was peripheral blood, obtained on day 0 of AZD1222 vaccination. The source is an adult in good health.

The V call is TRBV28, the J call TRBJ1-2; 7 bases match TRBD1. Germline loops: CDR1 MDHEN, CDR2 SYDVKM. With 5 bases clipped from V and 5 bases from J, the junction kept 2 bases outside the gene matches. The CDR3 has 12 residues. CDR3 DNA sequence: TGTGCCAGCAGTGACAGGGTTTATGGCTACACCTTC. It translates to CASSDRVYGYTF.

The chain couples TRBV6-5 to TRBJ1-1; possible D gene TRBD1, 6 bases. Trimming removed 0 bases at V and 5 bases at J, with 13 bases between. The CDR3 runs to 15 residues. CDR1 is MNHEY and CDR2 is SVGAGI in the germline V gene. The CDR3 coding sequence is TGTGCCAGCAGTTACTCCAGGGGAGGAAGGACTGAAGCTTTCTTT. This translates into CASSYSRGGRTEAFF.

J is TRBJ2-6 and V is TRBV4-3; 7 positions match TRBD1. The V gene's germline CDR1 is LGHNA and CDR2 YSLEER. With V trimmed by 4 bases and J by 4 bases, 7 bases remained unmatched. The CDR3 runs to 16 residues. The CDR3 loop reads CASSPTRDSGANVLTF. The DNA of the CDR3 is TGCGCCAGCAGCCCAACCAGGGACAGCGGGGCCAACGTCCTGACTTTC.

The V call is TRBV7-6, the J call TRBJ2-7, with 11 bases identical to TRBD2. The length of the CDR3 is 18 residues. Germline lookup yields CDR1 SGHVS and CDR2 FNYEAQ. The V gene end was trimmed by 5 bases and the J gene end by 2 bases; junction bases not matched to a gene: 14. CDR3 nucleotides: TGTGCCAGCAGCCGCTTCGGGCCGTTGACTAGCGGGACCTACGAGCAGTACTTC. Protein sequence: CASSRFGPLTSGTYEQYF.

V usage is TRBV21-1 and J usage is TRBJ2-7; no check of the table's D call, TRBD1, against the DNA was made. TRBV21-1 counts as a pseudogene. The CDR3 contains 14 residues. CDR3 sequence reads: CASGGGQGAWEQYF. CDR3 in DNA: TGTGCCAGCGGGGGCGGACAGGGGGCTTGGGAGCAGTACTTC.

The V gene is TRBV27, the J gene TRBJ2-1; 12 positions agree with TRBD2. J gave up 6 bases and V 1 base, and 4 bases lay outside the gene matches. CDR1 is MNHEY and CDR2 is SMNVEV in the germline V gene (reference sequence). This CDR3 has 16 residues. CDR3 residues: CASSLFLAGGVNEQFF. The CDR3 DNA reads TGTGCCAGCAGTTTATTTCTAGCGGGAGGGGTCAATGAGCAGTTCTTC.

This sequence joins TRBV5-6 and TRBJ1-2; D gene unclear. Germline V CDR1 and CDR2: SGHDT, YYEEEE. This CDR3 has 11 residues. Trimming left V 0 bases short and J 8 bases short, with 5 bases between. Here the CDR3 reads CASSLVGGYTF. For the CDR3, the DNA is TGTGCCAGCAGCTTGGTGGGGGGCTACACCTTC.

CDR3 residues: CASFRPGTEFTGELFF. CDR3 nucleotides: TGTGCCAGCTTCCGACCCGGGACAGAATTCACCGGGGAGCTGTTTTTT. The genes are TRBV5-6 and TRBJ2-2; 7 bases are shared with TRBD1. CDR1 and CDR2 (germline): SGHDT, YYEEEE. This CDR3 region has 16 residues. J gave up 4 bases and V 7 bases, and 13 bases lay outside the gene matches.

The rearrangement links TRBV9 to TRBJ2-1; maybe TRBD2 (5 bases). Looked up from germline, CDR1 is SGDLS and CDR2 is YYNGEE. V gave up 3 bases and J gave up 4 bases, with 14 bases separating them. The CDR3 runs to 15 residues. The CDR3 DNA is TGTGCCAGCAGCGCCGAGACGCGGAGGTACAATGAGCAGTTCTTC. It encodes CASSAETRRYNEQFF.

V is TRBV9 and J is TRBJ2-2; possible D gene TRBD1, 5 bases. CDR1 SGDLS and CDR2 YYNGEE come from the germline V gene. The germline V and J ends were trimmed by 2 bases and 3 bases, with 8 bases remaining between them. This CDR3 has 14 amino acids. CDR3 sequence: CASSVLGDTGELFF. In nucleotides, the CDR3 is TGTGCCAGCAGCGTCCTAGGGGACACCGGGGAGCTGTTTTTT.

This clone was observed once. The chain employs TRBV28 and TRBJ2-7; no firm D call. CDR3 length: 14 residues. The V and J ends lost 2 bases and 0 bases respectively, with 8 bases between them. Germline values: CDR1 MDHEN, CDR2 SYDVKM. The CDR3 protein is CASSLDARSYEQYF. CDR3 nucleotides: TGTGCCAGCAGTTTAGATGCCCGCTCCTACGAGCAGTACTTC.

The V call is TRBV15, the J call TRBJ1-1, with D unclear. The CDR3 is made up of 15 amino acids. The germline V gene has CDR1 LNHNV and CDR2 YYDKDF (reference sequence). V was trimmed by 0 bases and J by 5 bases, leaving 13 bases between them. The CDR3 is CATSRDHNDGTEAFF. Written as DNA, the CDR3 is TGTGCCACCAGCAGAGATCATAATGACGGTACTGAAGCTTTCTTT.

V is TRBV7-9 and J is TRBJ1-4; weak D call: TRBD1 (5 bases). Trimming removed 5 bases from V and 8 bases from J, with 15 bases in between. From germline, CDR1 is SEHNR and CDR2 FQNEAQ (reference sequence). The CDR3 runs 14 residues. The CDR3 protein is CASSPGRWGEKLFF. As DNA, the CDR3 is TGTGCCAGCAGCCCGGGACGGTGGGGGGAAAAACTGTTTTTT.

This clone was detected only once. The chain uses TRBV2 and TRBJ2-1, with D perhaps matching TRBD1 or TRBD2 (5 bases each). Trimming removed 4 bases from V and 0 bases from J, with 10 bases in between. CDR1 is SNHLY and CDR2 is FYNNEI in the germline V gene. CDR3 length: 15 amino acids. The CDR3 loop is CASSARGSSYNEQFF. For the CDR3, the DNA is TGTGCCAGCAGTGCGAGGGGTAGCTCCTACAATGAGCAGTTCTTC.

This rearrangement joins TRBV9 to TRBJ2-1; 10 positions match TRBD1. The CDR3 is 15 residues long. Germline loops: CDR1 SGDLS, CDR2 YYNGEE. V shed 4 bases and J 7 bases; nucleotides not matched to a gene: 8. In DNA form, the CDR3 reads TGTGCCAGCAGCACTCGACAGGGGGCTAGGAATGAGCAGTTCTTC. Protein: CASSTRQGARNEQFF.

V gene TRBV9 combines with J gene TRBJ1-1; a possible D gene is TRBD1 (6 bases). Per germline, CDR1 SGDLS and CDR2 YYNGEE. The V end lost 5 bases, the J end lost 8 bases, and 10 bases lay between the germline ends. The CDR3 consists of 11 residues. CDR3: CASRGDREAFF. The CDR3 DNA is TGTGCCAGCAGAGGTGACAGGGAAGCTTTCTTT.